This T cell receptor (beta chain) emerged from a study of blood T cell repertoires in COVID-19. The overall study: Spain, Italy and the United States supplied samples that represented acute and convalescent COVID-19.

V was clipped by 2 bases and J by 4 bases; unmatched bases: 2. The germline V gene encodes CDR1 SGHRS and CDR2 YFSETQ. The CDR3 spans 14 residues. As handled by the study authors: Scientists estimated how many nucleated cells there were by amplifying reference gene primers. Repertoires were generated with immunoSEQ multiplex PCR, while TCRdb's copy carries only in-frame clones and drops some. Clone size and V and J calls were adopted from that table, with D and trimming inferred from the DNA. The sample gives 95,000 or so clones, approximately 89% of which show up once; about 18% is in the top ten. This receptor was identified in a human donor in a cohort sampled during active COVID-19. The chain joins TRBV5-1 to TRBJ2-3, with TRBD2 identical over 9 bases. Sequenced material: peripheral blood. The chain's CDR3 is CASSFSGGADTQYF. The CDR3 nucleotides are TGCGCCAGCAGCTTTAGCGGGGGTGCAGATACGCAGTATTTT. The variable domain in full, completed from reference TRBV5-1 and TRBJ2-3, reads KAGVTQTPRYLIKTRGQQVTLSCSPISGHRSVSWYQQTPGQGLQFLFEYFSETQRNKGNFPGRFSGRQFSNSRSEMNVSTLELGDSALYLCASSFSGGADTQYFGPGTRLTVL.